This TCR beta chain originates from a study of post-analysis software for immune sequencing data. Tagging with unique molecular identifiers was a feature of the TCR beta cDNA libraries. T cells, about 0.85 to 11 million of them, yielded hundreds of thousands of cDNA molecules. TCRdb itself ran the PCR reads through MiXCR, one entry per CDR3 protein. Of 350,000 to 500,000 distinct CDR3 sequences in the sample, about 40% were seen once. Germline CDR1 is SGDLS and CDR2 is YYNGEE. This CDR3 has 15 residues. V was clipped by 2 bases and J by 3 bases; unmatched bases: 2. The study, taken as a whole, reports: Relative to controls, patients had a few TRBV segments at higher frequency, with TRBV5-6, TRBV5-1 and TRBV20-1 among these. Significantly lower normalized Chao1 diversity was seen in multiple sclerosis patients than in controls.

This clonotype was seen a handful of times. The antigen remains undetermined. Sequenced sample: blood. The rearrangement uses TRBV9 and TRBJ2-1; TRBD2 aligns across 10 bases. The sequence was obtained from a girl aged 2-9 years with multiple sclerosis. CDR3 region: CASSVTSGVYNEQFF. In DNA, the CDR3 is TGTGCCAGCAGCGTCACTAGCGGGGTCTACAATGAGCAGTTCTTC.